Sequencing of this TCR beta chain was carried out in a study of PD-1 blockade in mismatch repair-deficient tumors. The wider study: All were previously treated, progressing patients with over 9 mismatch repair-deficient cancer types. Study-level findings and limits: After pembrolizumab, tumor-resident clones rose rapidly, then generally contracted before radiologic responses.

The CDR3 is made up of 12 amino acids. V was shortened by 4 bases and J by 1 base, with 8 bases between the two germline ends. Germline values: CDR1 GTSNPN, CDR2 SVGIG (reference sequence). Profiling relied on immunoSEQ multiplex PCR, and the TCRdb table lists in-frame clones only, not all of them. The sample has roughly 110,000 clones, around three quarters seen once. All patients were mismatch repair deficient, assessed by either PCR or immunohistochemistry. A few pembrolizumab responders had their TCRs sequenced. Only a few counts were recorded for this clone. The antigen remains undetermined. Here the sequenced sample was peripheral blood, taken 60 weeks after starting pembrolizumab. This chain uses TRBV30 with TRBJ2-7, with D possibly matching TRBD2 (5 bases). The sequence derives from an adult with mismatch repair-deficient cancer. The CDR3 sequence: CAWIPGSYEQYF. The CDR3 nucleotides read TGTGCCTGGATTCCGGGGTCCTACGAGCAGTACTTC.